Listed below are T cell receptor beta chains from one sample, sequenced in a study of OX40 agonist ivuxolimab in advanced cancers. Libraries were prepared by immunoSEQ multiplex PCR; TCRdb keeps only in-frame clonotypes and omits some of them. Here the sample spans fewer than 65,000 clones, about four fifths being singletons. The sequencing used CD4+ or CD8+ T cells sorted from blood, collected in a trial of the OX40 agonist ivuxolimab. The receptors were gathered from an adult with an advanced solid tumor such as melanoma, head and neck, liver or kidney cancer. The conserved cysteine and the conserved F or W are not part of the CDR3 here.

TRBJ2-5 TRBV5-6 ASSLQGVETQY
TRBJ2-7 TRBV4-3 ASSRQQGYEQY
TRBJ2-1 TRBV5-1 ASSQGGADNNEQF
TRBJ1-2 TRBV27 ASSSWTGGLYGYT
TRBJ2-1 TRBV6-5 ASSYSNGNEQF
TRBJ1-1 TRBV29-1 SVESNTEAF
TRBJ2-2 TRBV5-4 ASSRDRSHGSFTGELF
TRBJ1-1 TRBV7-2 ASSGHLNTEAF
TRBJ1-1 TRBV10-3 ASRGRGNTEAF
TRBJ1-2 TRBV7-9 ASSLPDSELNYGYT